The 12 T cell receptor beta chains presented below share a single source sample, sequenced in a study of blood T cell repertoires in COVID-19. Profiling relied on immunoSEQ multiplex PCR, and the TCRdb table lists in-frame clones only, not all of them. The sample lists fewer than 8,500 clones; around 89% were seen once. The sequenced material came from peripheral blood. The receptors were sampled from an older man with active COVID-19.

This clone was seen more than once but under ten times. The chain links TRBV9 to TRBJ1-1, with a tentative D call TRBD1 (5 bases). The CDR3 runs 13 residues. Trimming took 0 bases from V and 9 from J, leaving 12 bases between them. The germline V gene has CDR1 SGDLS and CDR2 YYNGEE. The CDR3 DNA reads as TGTGCCAGCAGCGTAGTTCCGGGGGGAAAAGCTTTCTTT. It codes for CASSVVPGGKAFF.

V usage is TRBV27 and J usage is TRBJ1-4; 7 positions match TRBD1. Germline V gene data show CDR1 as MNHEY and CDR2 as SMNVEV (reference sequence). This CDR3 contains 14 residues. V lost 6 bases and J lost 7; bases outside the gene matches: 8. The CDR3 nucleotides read TGTGCCAGCAGCCTTCAAACAGGGGTTGAAAAACTGTTTTTT. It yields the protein CASSLQTGVEKLFF.

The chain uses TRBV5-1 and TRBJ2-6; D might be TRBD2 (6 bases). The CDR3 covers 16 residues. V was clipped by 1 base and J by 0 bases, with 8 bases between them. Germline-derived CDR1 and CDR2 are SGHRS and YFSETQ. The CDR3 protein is CASSLKAGSGANVLTF. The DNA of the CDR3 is TGCGCCAGCAGCTTGAAAGCGGGCTCTGGGGCCAACGTCCTGACTTTC. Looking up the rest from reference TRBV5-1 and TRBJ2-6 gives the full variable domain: KAGVTQTPRYLIKTRGQQVTLSCSPISGHRSVSWYQQTPGQGLQFLFEYFSETQRNKGNFPGRFSGRQFSNSRSEMNVSTLELGDSALYLCASSLKAGSGANVLTFGAGSRLTVL.

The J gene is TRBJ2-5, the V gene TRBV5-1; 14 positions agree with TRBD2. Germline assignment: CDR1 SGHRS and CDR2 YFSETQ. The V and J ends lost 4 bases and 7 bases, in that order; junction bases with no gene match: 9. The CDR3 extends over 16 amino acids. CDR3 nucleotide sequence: TGCGCCAGCAGCCCCGGGACTAGCGGGAGTACGGGGACCCAGTACTTC. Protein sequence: CASSPGTSGSTGTQYF.

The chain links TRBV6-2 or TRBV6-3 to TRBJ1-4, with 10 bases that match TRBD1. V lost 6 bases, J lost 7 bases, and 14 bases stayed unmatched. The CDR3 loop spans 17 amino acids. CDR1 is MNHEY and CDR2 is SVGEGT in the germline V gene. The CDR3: CASSPVAGQGNSEKLFF. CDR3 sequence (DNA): TGTGCCAGCAGCCCTGTCGCGGGACAGGGGAATAGTGAAAAACTGTTTTTT.

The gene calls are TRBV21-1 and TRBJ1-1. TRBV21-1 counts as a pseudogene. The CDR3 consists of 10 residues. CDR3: CARSHKRAFF. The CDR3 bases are TGTGCCAGGAGTCACAAGCGGGCTTTCTTT.

The CDR3 nucleotides read TGTGCCACCAGAGCCGGGACAGGGTCCTACGAGCAGTACTTC. Protein sequence: CATRAGTGSYEQYF. V and J are TRBV24-1 and TRBJ2-7; TRBD1 agrees at 9 bases. V lost 7 bases to trimming and J lost 1 base; unmatched junction nucleotides: 4. This CDR3 comprises 14 residues. CDR1 and CDR2 from the germline V gene are KGHDR and SFDVKD.

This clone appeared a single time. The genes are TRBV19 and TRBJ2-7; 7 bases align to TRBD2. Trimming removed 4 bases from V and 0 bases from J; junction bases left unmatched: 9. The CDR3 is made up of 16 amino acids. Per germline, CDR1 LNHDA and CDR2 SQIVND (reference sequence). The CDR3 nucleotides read TGTGCCAGTAGTAACCGGCGGAGCGGGACCTCCTACGAGCAGTACTTC. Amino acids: CASSNRRSGTSYEQYF.

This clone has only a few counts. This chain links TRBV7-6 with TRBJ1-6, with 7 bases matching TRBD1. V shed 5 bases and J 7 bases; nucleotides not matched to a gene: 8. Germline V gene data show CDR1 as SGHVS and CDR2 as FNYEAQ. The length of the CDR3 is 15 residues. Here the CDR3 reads CASSLRQGSNSPLHF. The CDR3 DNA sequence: TGTGCCAGCAGCCTTAGACAGGGATCCAATTCACCCCTCCACTTT.

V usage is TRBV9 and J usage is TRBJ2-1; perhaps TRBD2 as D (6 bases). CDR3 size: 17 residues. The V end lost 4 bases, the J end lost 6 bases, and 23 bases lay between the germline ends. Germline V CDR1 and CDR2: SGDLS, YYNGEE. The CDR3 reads CASSPRRGAVGGNEQFF. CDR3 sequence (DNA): TGTGCCAGCAGCCCTCGTAGAGGCGCGGTGGGGGGCAATGAGCAGTTCTTC.

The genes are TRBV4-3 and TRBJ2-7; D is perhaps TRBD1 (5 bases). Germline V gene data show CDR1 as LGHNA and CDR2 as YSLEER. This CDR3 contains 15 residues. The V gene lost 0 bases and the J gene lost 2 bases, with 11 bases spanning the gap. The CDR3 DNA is TGCGCCAGCAGCCAAGATCTTGGCAGGGCCTACGAGCAGTACTTC. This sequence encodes CASSQDLGRAYEQYF.

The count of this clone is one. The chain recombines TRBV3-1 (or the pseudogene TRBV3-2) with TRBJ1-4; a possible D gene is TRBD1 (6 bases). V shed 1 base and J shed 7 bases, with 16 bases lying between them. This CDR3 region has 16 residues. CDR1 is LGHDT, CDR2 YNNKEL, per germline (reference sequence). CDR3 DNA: TGTGCCAGCAGCCAAGTTCCCTCAGGGGCCCCTGAAAAACTGTTTTTT. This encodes CASSQVPSGAPEKLFF.